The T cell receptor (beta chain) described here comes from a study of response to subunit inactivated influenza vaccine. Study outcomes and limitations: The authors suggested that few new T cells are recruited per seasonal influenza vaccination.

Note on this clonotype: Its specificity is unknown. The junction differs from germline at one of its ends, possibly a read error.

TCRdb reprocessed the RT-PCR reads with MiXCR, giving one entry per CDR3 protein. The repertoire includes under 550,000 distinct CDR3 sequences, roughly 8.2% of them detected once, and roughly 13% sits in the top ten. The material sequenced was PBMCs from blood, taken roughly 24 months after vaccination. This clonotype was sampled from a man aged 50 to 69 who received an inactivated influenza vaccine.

CDR3 sequence (DNA): TGTGCCCGCAGCGGGGGACAGGGGGACTACGAGCAGTACTTC. This encodes CARSGGQGDYEQYF. The chain carries TRBV9 and TRBJ2-7; TRBD1 aligns across 11 bases. Per the germline V gene, CDR1 is SGDLS and CDR2 is YYNGEE. The CDR3 is 14 amino acids.